This TCR beta chain was identified during a study of T cell responses to AZD1222 COVID-19 vaccine. Only in-frame clones appear in the TCRdb table, and some are missing; sequencing was by immunoSEQ multiplex PCR. The data hold about 180,000 clones, with about 92% observed a single time. Specimen: peripheral blood, collected on day 0 of AZD1222 vaccination. The clonotype comes from an adult in good health.

In nucleotides, the CDR3 is TGTGCCAGCAGTTACTCGAGGCTAGCGGGTAGAAGTGAGCAGTTCTTC. Protein: CASSYSRLAGRSEQFF. This rearrangement joins TRBV6-5 to TRBJ2-1; 8 nucleotides align to TRBD2. V dropped 0 bases and J dropped 9; count of bases not matched to a gene: 10. Per germline, CDR1 MNHEY and CDR2 SVGAGI. The CDR3 loop spans 16 amino acids.